A selection of T cell receptor beta chains follows, all from one sample in a study of T-cell memory formation after mild COVID-19. From the 5' RACE reads, TCRdb called clonotypes with MiXCR, one entry per CDR3 protein. This table has approximately 580,000 distinct CDR3 sequences, 20% appearing once. The sample was PBMCs or a T cell subset sorted from them (not recorded which). The receptors shown here come from an adult woman who had mild COVID-19 (a few samples of this study predate the infection). Cell type and time point are not known. The CDR3 runs from the conserved cysteine through the conserved F or W. D genes are given only for firm matches. Clone size is shown for a subset of rows, as once, few, many or a class of expanded clone.

abundance	d_gene	v_gene	j_gene	CDR3nt	CDR3aa
NA	NA	TRBV29-1	TRBJ2-5	TGCAGCGTTGTGGGGGGAGACAGGGTAGATGGGACCCAGTACTTC	CSVVGGDRVDGTQYF
few	TRBD2	TRBV5-4	TRBJ2-5	TGTGCCAGCAGCTTAGCGGGAGTGGTAGACTTC	CASSLAGVVDF
NA	NA	TRBV6-1	TRBJ1-4	TGTGCCAGCAGTGGGGGGGGTGAAAAACTGTTTTTT	CASSGGGEKLFF
few	NA	TRBV12-3/TRBV12-4	TRBJ2-5	TGTGCCAGCAGTTTCGGGCTAGCCGGGCAGACCCAGTACTTC	CASSFGLAGQTQYF
few	NA	TRBV12-3/TRBV12-4	TRBJ1-2	TGTGCCAGCAGTTTAGTAGTTAACTATGGCTACACCTTC	CASSLVVNYGYTF
many	NA	TRBV7-9	TRBJ1-2	TGTGCCAGCAGCTTAAGGAGGGTCGGCTACACCTTC	CASSLRRVGYTF
NA	TRBD1	TRBV27	TRBJ1-1	TGTGCCAGCCGTAGATTTGGGACAGTAGAAGCTTTCTTT	CASRRFGTVEAFF
few	TRBD1	TRBV2	TRBJ1-1	TGTGCCAGCAGCGCGACAGGGTCGGGCACTGAAGCTTTCTTT	CASSATGSGTEAFF
many	TRBD2	TRBV25-1	TRBJ2-3	TGTGCCAGCAGCCCGACTAGCCTAGGGGGCACAGATACGCAGTATTTT	CASSPTSLGGTDTQYF
few	NA	TRBV11-2	TRBJ2-3	TGTGCCAGCAGCTTAATGGTGTCAGGACCCACAGATACGCAGTATTTT	CASSLMVSGPTDTQYF
NA	NA	TRBV12-3/TRBV12-4	TRBJ1-6	TGTGCCAGCAGTTTTGGGCAGATGGGTTCACCCCTCCACTTT	CASSFGQMGSPLHF
NA	TRBD2	TRBV7-9	TRBJ2-1	TGTGCCAGCTGCCACCGGGACTATCACTACAATGAGCAGTTCTTC	CASCHRDYHYNEQFF
NA	TRBD2	TRBV25-1	TRBJ2-7	TGTGCCAGCAGTGGGGGAGGGACCAACGGCTACGAGCAGTACTTC	CASSGGGTNGYEQYF
once	TRBD1	TRBV11-2	TRBJ1-5	TGTGCCAGCAGCCAAGGACAGGGCCGGGATCAGCCCCAGCATTTT	CASSQGQGRDQPQHF
many	TRBD1	TRBV12-3/TRBV12-4	TRBJ2-1	TGTGCCAGCAGTCCGGGACAGGGGGTAAATGTGGCTAGCGCCTCCTACAATGAGCAGTTCTTC	CASSPGQGVNVASASYNEQFF
NA	TRBD1	TRBV25-1	TRBJ1-2	TGTGCCAGCAGTGAATCTGGACAGGTCCCCATACTCTTC	CASSESGQVPILF
few	NA	TRBV7-9	TRBJ2-3	TGTGCCAGCAGCTATTTGGGGGAAACCCCCCCAGATACGCAGTATTTT	CASSYLGETPPDTQYF